A single sample is the source of the 27 T cell receptor beta chains below, sequenced in a study of OX40 agonist ivuxolimab in advanced cancers. The library was obtained by the immunoSEQ multiplex PCR assay. Here the immuneACCESS table is served through TCRdb, limited to in-frame sequences with V and J called. Missing clones are a known gap in these copies; in checked studies unresolved V genes cover under half, and the rest lacks a known reason. The sample profile shows about 86,000 clones; less than 95% of them were found once. The ten top clones hold roughly 9.3% of the sample. Sample: CD4+ or CD8+ T cells sorted from blood, taken in a trial of the OX40 agonist ivuxolimab. These receptors were taken from an adult with an advanced solid tumor such as melanoma, head and neck, liver or kidney cancer.

This chain connects TRBV6-1 to TRBJ2-2, with D unresolved. CDR1 and CDR2 (germline): MNHNS, SASEGT. This CDR3 contains 15 residues. Deletions cut 3 bases from V and 0 bases from J, with 8 bases between. In DNA, the CDR3 is TGTGCCAGCAGTGATGGGTTCGCGAACACCGGGGAGCTGTTTTTT. It is translated as CASSDGFANTGELFF.

The gene calls are TRBV7-9 and TRBJ1-2; no firm D call. CDR3 length equals 16 residues. The germline V gene has CDR1 SEHNR and CDR2 FQNEAQ (reference sequence). Trimming left V 0 bases short and J 1 base short, with 12 bases between. In nucleotides, the CDR3 is TGTGCCAGCAGCTTAGCGTTGGGCAGCGTTAACTATGGCTACACCTTC. It codes for CASSLALGSVNYGYTF.

This rearrangement joins TRBV6-5 to TRBJ1-5; D uncertain. Per the germline V gene, CDR1 is MNHEY and CDR2 is SVGAGI. Trimming left V 5 bases short and J 0 bases short, with 8 bases between. The CDR3 covers 14 residues. The CDR3 coding sequence is TGTGCCAGCAGTCTAACAATTAGCAATCAGCCCCAGCATTTT. This gives the protein CASSLTISNQPQHF.

The rearrangement links TRBV7-9 to TRBJ2-1; D remains ambiguous. Germline CDR1 and CDR2: SEHNR and FQNEAQ (reference sequence). Deletions cut 1 base from V and 0 bases from J, with 7 bases between. The CDR3 spans 15 residues. The CDR3, as DNA: TGTGCCAGCAGCTTAGTGGTGAGCTCCTACAATGAGCAGTTCTTC. Translation gives CASSLVVSSYNEQFF.

This clone appeared a single time. The chain joins TRBV7-3 to TRBJ2-7, with 7 bases aligning to TRBD1. The V segment lost 5 bases and the J segment 6 bases; nucleotides outside the gene matches: 10. The CDR3 has 14 residues. CDR1 and CDR2 (germline): SGHTA, FQGTGA. The CDR3 DNA is TGTGCCAGCAGCCGAGACGGACAGGCGACCGAGCAGTACTTC. Residues: CASSRDGQATEQYF. The variable domain in full, completed from reference TRBV7-3 and TRBJ2-7, reads GAGVSQTPSNKVTEKGKYVELRCDPISGHTALYWYRQSLGQGPEFLIYFQGTGAADDSGLPNDRFFAVRPEGSVSTLKIQRTERGDSAVYLCASSRDGQATEQYFGPGTRLTVT.

The chain uses TRBV27 and TRBJ2-7, with TRBD2 matching over 9 bases. Germline trimming cut 0 bases from V and 3 bases from J; bases unmatched to any gene: 3. The CDR3 sequence is 15 residues long. Germline V gene sequence: CDR1 MNHEY, CDR2 SMNVEV (reference sequence). CDR3 protein: CASSLSLAGVYEQYF. The CDR3 DNA reads as TGTGCCAGCAGTTTATCCTTAGCGGGAGTCTACGAGCAGTACTTC.

The rearrangement uses TRBV27 and TRBJ2-1, with D perhaps given as TRBD1 or TRBD2 (6 bases each). Trimming took 7 bases from V and 8 from J, leaving 18 bases between them. The CDR3 is 14 amino acids. CDR1 MNHEY and CDR2 SMNVEV come from the germline V gene (reference sequence). The CDR3 is CASKPGGAYHEQFF. CDR3 DNA: TGTGCCAGCAAACCCGGGGGCGCCTATCATGAGCAGTTCTTC.

The CDR3 sequence is CASSERQGANTQYF. CDR3 DNA: TGCGCCAGCAGTGAGAGGCAGGGGGCGAATACGCAGTATTTT. The chain joins TRBV10-1 to TRBJ2-3; TRBD1 aligns across 8 bases. The V gene's germline CDR1 is WNHNN and CDR2 SYGVQD (reference sequence). This CDR3 comprises 14 residues. V dropped 2 bases and J dropped 7; count of bases not matched to a gene: 5.

V and J are TRBV18 and TRBJ1-5; 7 bases map to TRBD1. This CDR3 has 15 amino acids. V lost 0 bases, J lost 6 bases, and 5 bases stayed unmatched. The germline V gene has CDR1 KGHSH and CDR2 LQKENI. The CDR3 DNA sequence: TGTGCCAGCTCACCACCAACAGGGGTGGGTCAGCCCCAGCATTTT. Translated: CASSPPTGVGQPQHF. Drawing the rest from reference TRBV18 and TRBJ1-5, the complete variable domain is NAGVMQNPRHLVRRRGQEARLRCSPMKGHSHVYWYRQLPEEGLKFMVYLQKENIIDESGMPKERFSAEFPKEGPSILRIQQVVRGDSAAYFCASSPPTGVGQPQHFGDGTRLSIL.

The chain carries TRBV9 and TRBJ2-6, with a tentative D call TRBD1 (5 bases). Germline CDR1 and CDR2: SGDLS and YYNGEE. This CDR3 has 15 amino acids. Trimming took 0 bases from V and 1 from J, leaving 5 bases between them. CDR3 DNA sequence: TGTGCCAGCAGCGTAGGGACATCTGGGGCCAACGTCCTGACTTTC. This encodes CASSVGTSGANVLTF.

The chain recombines TRBV6-6 with TRBJ1-1; D unresolved. The V gene's germline CDR1 is MNHNY and CDR2 SVGAGI (reference sequence). The length of the CDR3 is 12 residues. The ends were cut back, 6 bases at V and 4 bases at J, with 9 bases in the middle. CDR3 coding DNA: TGTGCCAGCAGCTTGACCCCCACTGAAGCTTTCTTT. Translated: CASSLTPTEAFF.

The chain employs TRBV10-3 and TRBJ2-1, with 8 bases that match TRBD2. Germline lookup yields CDR1 ENHRY and CDR2 SYGVKD. The V and J ends lost 3 bases and 5 bases, in that order; junction bases with no gene match: 3. The CDR3 spans 14 residues. The DNA for the CDR3 is TGTGCCATCAGTGATCCGACTAGCGACAATGAGCAGTTCTTC. Translation gives CAISDPTSDNEQFF.

J is TRBJ2-5 and V is TRBV11-3; D remains unclear. CDR1 and CDR2 (germline): SGHNT, YENEEA. Trimming cost V 4 bases and J 6 bases, with 21 bases left between them. The CDR3 sequence is 16 residues long. The CDR3 DNA is TGTGCCAGCAGCTCTAAGGACGGCGTGGGAAGGAAGACCCAGTACTTC. Protein: CASSSKDGVGRKTQYF. The full variable domain, its missing parts supplied by reference TRBV11-3 and TRBJ2-5, is EAGVVQSPRYKIIEKKQPVAFWCNPISGHNTLYWYLQNLGQGPELLIRYENEEAVDDSQLPKDRFSAERLKGVDSTLKIQPAELGDSAVYLCASSSKDGVGRKTQYFGPGTRLLVL.

The chain has TRBV6-5 and TRBJ1-1; no reliable D call. Germline V lookup: CDR1 MNHEY, CDR2 SVGAGI. Trimming shortened V by 0 bases and J by 6 bases, and 2 bases separated the two germline ends. The CDR3 extends over 11 amino acids. The CDR3 DNA reads TGTGCCAGCAGTTACTCAGCTGAAGCTTTCTTT. Protein: CASSYSAEAFF.

The chain employs TRBV9 and TRBJ2-2; no clear D gene. This CDR3 region has 12 residues. The germline V and J ends were trimmed by 7 bases and 1 base, with 5 bases remaining between them. The germline V gene encodes CDR1 SGDLS and CDR2 YYNGEE. CDR3 loop: CASEQNTGELFF. For the CDR3, the DNA is TGTGCCAGCGAACAGAACACCGGGGAGCTGTTTTTT.

This clone has just one count. This rearrangement joins TRBV7-9 to TRBJ2-7; D is uncertain. V was shortened by 3 bases and J by 0 bases, with 12 bases between the two germline ends. Looked up from germline, CDR1 is SEHNR and CDR2 is FQNEAQ (reference sequence). The CDR3 length is 15 residues. The CDR3 DNA sequence: TGTGCCAGCAGCTTCGACGGCTCCAGCTCCTACGAGCAGTACTTC. Translating it yields CASSFDGSSSYEQYF.

The chain uses TRBV6-4 and TRBJ1-4; TRBD1 matches 9 bases. V was pared by 2 bases and J by 3 bases, with 4 bases of the junction left unmatched. CDR1 is MRHNA, CDR2 SNTAGT, per germline. This CDR3 comprises 16 residues. The CDR3 bases are TGTGCCAGCAGTGACGACAGGGGGAGGTCTAATGAAAAACTGTTTTTT. Translated, it gives CASSDDRGRSNEKLFF.

This clone was seen more than once but under ten times. This rearrangement joins TRBV30 to TRBJ2-3; 8 bases line up with TRBD1. Germline loops: CDR1 GTSNPN, CDR2 SVGIG (reference sequence). The V gene end was trimmed by 2 bases and the J gene end by 1 base; junction bases not matched to a gene: 2. The CDR3 runs 14 residues. The DNA of the CDR3 is TGTGCCTGGAGTACAGGGGGAGGCACAGATACGCAGTATTTT. Translation: CAWSTGGGTDTQYF.

The rearrangement uses TRBV6-5 and TRBJ2-1; 13 bases fit TRBD2. Trimming took 3 bases from V and 6 from J; bases not matched to a gene: 5. The CDR3 is 16 amino acids. Germline V gives CDR1 MNHEY, CDR2 SVGAGI. The DNA for the CDR3 is TGTGCCAGCAGTTATCTGGGACTAGCGGGGTCCAATGAGCAGTTCTTC. Its translation: CASSYLGLAGSNEQFF.

The rearrangement uses TRBV6-6 and TRBJ1-3; 9 nucleotides line up with TRBD1. The CDR3 is 16 residues long. V was pared by 3 bases and J by 2 bases, with 5 bases of the junction left unmatched. Germline V gives CDR1 MNHNY, CDR2 SVGAGI (reference sequence). Written as DNA, the CDR3 is TGTGCCAGCAGTTATACCGGGACAGGGACTGGAAACACCATATATTTT. It yields the protein CASSYTGTGTGNTIYF.

The V and J genes are TRBV19 and TRBJ2-7, with 7 bases matching TRBD1. V lost 5 bases to trimming and J lost 5 bases; unmatched junction nucleotides: 9. The CDR3 has 14 residues. From germline, CDR1 is LNHDA and CDR2 SQIVND (reference sequence). The CDR3 nucleotides are TGTGCCAGTAGTGCAAGGGGGCGGATCAACGAGCAGTACTTC. Its protein is CASSARGRINEQYF.

The table lists this clone with a count of one. The chain joins TRBV27 to TRBJ2-7; D remains unclear. Germline CDR1 MNHEY, CDR2 SMNVEV (reference sequence). The CDR3 consists of 12 residues. With 7 bases removed from V and 3 bases from J, the gap between germline ends came to 10 bases. This CDR3 reads CASTAPSYEQYF. The CDR3 nucleotides are TGTGCCAGCACCGCCCCCAGCTACGAGCAGTACTTC.

V usage is TRBV5-1 and J usage is TRBJ1-2; tentatively, D is TRBD1 (6 bases). The CDR3 length is 15 residues. Germline-derived CDR1 and CDR2 are SGHRS and YFSETQ. V was trimmed by 4 bases and J by 4 bases, leaving 17 bases between them. The CDR3 DNA is TGCGCCAGCAGCACCGGGGACATTGAACTCTATGGCTACACCTTC. Amino acid sequence: CASSTGDIELYGYTF.

The rearrangement uses TRBV30 and TRBJ2-7; D is uncertain. CDR1 and CDR2 (germline): GTSNPN, SVGIG (reference sequence). CDR3 length equals 12 residues. V lost 4 bases, J lost 4 bases, and 11 bases lay in between. The CDR3 spells CAWTDSTYEQYF. The CDR3 DNA sequence: TGTGCCTGGACCGACTCCACTTACGAGCAGTACTTC.

The chain couples TRBV4-1 to TRBJ1-1, with D possibly being TRBD1 (5 bases). Germline lookup yields CDR1 MGHRA and CDR2 YSYEKL. This CDR3 is 15 amino acids long. V lost 2 bases and J lost 5, with 15 bases in between. Here the CDR3 reads CASSQSGRQGTEAFF. The CDR3 DNA is TGCGCCAGCAGCCAATCCGGCAGGCAGGGAACTGAAGCTTTCTTT.

This chain joins TRBV19 and TRBJ2-7, with 10 bases fitting TRBD1. Per germline, CDR1 LNHDA and CDR2 SQIVND (reference sequence). This CDR3 comprises 16 residues. The ends lost 5 bases at V and 2 bases at J; junction bases unmatched: 9. The DNA of the CDR3 is TGTGCCAGTAGTCCGACGGACAGGGGGGAGCCCTACGAGCAGTACTTC. This codes for CASSPTDRGEPYEQYF.

The chain couples TRBV15 to TRBJ1-2; the match to TRBD1 covers 8 bases. The CDR3 has 14 amino acids. Germline CDR1 and CDR2: LNHNV and YYDKDF (reference sequence). Trimming at V came to 5 bases and at J to 4 bases, leaving 6 bases not matched to a gene. The CDR3 spells CATSPRGHSYGYTF. CDR3 coding DNA: TGTGCCACCAGCCCCAGGGGGCATAGCTATGGCTACACCTTC.